One and the same sample provided the 32 T cell receptor beta chains below, sequenced in a study of T cell responses to AZD1222 COVID-19 vaccine. Clones were read by immunoSEQ multiplex PCR, and TCRdb kept only the in-frame ones, dropping some. This table has around 120,000 clones, roughly 90% appearing once. The sample in question was peripheral blood, obtained on day 0 of AZD1222 vaccination. All receptors derive from an adult in good health.

The V and J genes are TRBV30 and TRBJ1-5, with D possibly TRBD1 on 5 matching bases. This CDR3 is 13 amino acids long. Trimming removed 4 bases from V and 3 bases from J, with 10 bases in between. Germline lookup yields CDR1 GTSNPN and CDR2 SVGIG (reference sequence). CDR3: CAWNRGDNQPQHF. CDR3 DNA: TGTGCCTGGAACCGGGGGGACAATCAGCCCCAGCATTTT.

The chain is built from TRBV28 and TRBJ2-7; D gene uncertain. The CDR3 extends over 13 amino acids. The germline CDR1 and CDR2 sequences are MDHEN and SYDVKM. The V gene lost 3 bases and the J gene lost 13 bases, with 19 bases spanning the gap. Here the CDR3 reads CASSLARLGTLYF. In nucleotides, the CDR3 is TGTGCCAGCAGTTTGGCTCGACTGGGCACATTATACTTC.

The V gene is TRBV19, the J gene TRBJ2-2, with D maybe TRBD1 (5 bases). V dropped 6 bases and J dropped 5 bases, with 16 bases sitting between them. The CDR3 runs to 15 residues. The germline V gene has CDR1 LNHDA and CDR2 SQIVND (reference sequence). The CDR3 region is CASSPKQGGTGELFF. The CDR3 bases are TGTGCCAGTAGCCCGAAGCAGGGTGGGACCGGGGAGCTGTTTTTT.

The rearrangement uses TRBV9 and TRBJ2-1, with a possible D match to TRBD2 (6 bases). With 4 bases removed from V and 7 bases from J, the gap between germline ends came to 18 bases. Germline assignment: CDR1 SGDLS and CDR2 YYNGEE. This CDR3 spans 15 amino acids. This CDR3 reads CASSPEGLTRNEQFF. In DNA, the CDR3 is TGTGCCAGCAGCCCCGAGGGACTTACACGGAATGAGCAGTTCTTC.

The chain employs TRBV7-6 and TRBJ2-5; 8 nucleotides match TRBD2. Germline CDR1 SGHVS, CDR2 FNYEAQ. With 2 bases clipped from V and 5 bases from J, the junction kept 7 bases outside the gene matches. The CDR3 extends over 15 amino acids. DNA of the CDR3: TGTGCCAGCAGCTTATCCTATCGGGGGGGGGAGACCCAGTACTTC. This gives the protein CASSLSYRGGETQYF.

The sample holds a few counts of this clone. CDR3 residues: CASKGRNTEAFF. The CDR3 DNA is TGTGCCAGCAAGGGAAGGAACACTGAAGCTTTCTTT. V and J are TRBV7-3 and TRBJ1-1; D is uncertain. Germline assignment: CDR1 SGHTA and CDR2 FQGTGA. The CDR3 spans 12 residues. V shed 7 bases and J shed 1 base, with 7 bases lying between them.

The V gene is TRBV30, the J gene TRBJ2-1, with D possibly TRBD2 on 6 matching bases. The CDR3 is 13 residues long. CDR1 is GTSNPN and CDR2 is SVGIG in the germline V gene (reference sequence). With 4 bases removed from V and 2 bases from J, the gap between germline ends came to 9 bases. The CDR3 protein is CAWTGLAYNEQFF. The CDR3 DNA follows: TGTGCCTGGACGGGACTTGCCTACAATGAGCAGTTCTTC.

This chain joins TRBV6-4 and TRBJ1-2; no firm D call. V was cut by 0 bases and J by 4 bases, with 6 bases left in between. CDR3 length equals 13 residues. In germline, CDR1 is MRHNA, CDR2 SNTAGT. The CDR3 loop is CASSDSKGYGYTF. The CDR3 DNA reads as TGTGCCAGCAGTGACTCGAAAGGCTATGGCTACACCTTC.

The rearrangement uses TRBV15 and TRBJ1-6; no clear D. The V gene lost 3 bases and the J gene lost 1 base, with 10 bases spanning the gap. CDR3 size: 16 residues. Per the germline V gene, CDR1 is LNHNV and CDR2 is YYDKDF (reference sequence). The CDR3, as DNA: TGTGCCACCAGCAGGCCTGCCGAGTCCTATAATTCACCCCTCCACTTT. Protein sequence: CATSRPAESYNSPLHF.

The V call is TRBV18, the J call TRBJ1-2; TRBD1 aligns across 8 bases. Germline loops: CDR1 KGHSH, CDR2 LQKENI. Trimming removed 3 bases from V and 5 bases from J; junction bases left unmatched: 8. The CDR3 loop spans 15 amino acids. CDR3 DNA sequence: TGTGCCAGCTCACCGAACGGACAGGGCGGGTATGGCTACACCTTC. Encoded protein: CASSPNGQGGYGYTF.

The chain has TRBV7-2 and TRBJ1-2; D gene uncertain. The ends were cut back, 1 base at V and 6 bases at J, with 9 bases in the middle. This CDR3 has 13 amino acids. The germline V gene encodes CDR1 SGHTA and CDR2 FQGNSA. This CDR3 is CASSLEGIHGYTF. In DNA form, the CDR3 reads TGTGCCAGCAGCTTAGAGGGCATTCATGGCTACACCTTC.

This clone turned up a few times. The chain couples TRBV28 to TRBJ1-6; 10 bases fit TRBD1. CDR1 and CDR2 (germline): MDHEN, SYDVKM. There are 16 residues in the CDR3. V trimming: 6 bases; J trimming: 7 bases; junction bases outside the gene matches: 9. The CDR3, as DNA: TGTGCCAGCAGATATGGACAGGGGGTGCACAATTCACCCCTCCACTTT. The encoded protein is CASRYGQGVHNSPLHF.

This chain joins TRBV7-6 and TRBJ1-4, with D unresolved. Germline CDR1 is SGHVS and CDR2 is FNYEAQ. V lost 2 bases, J lost 0 bases, and 7 bases lay in between. CDR3 length: 15 amino acids. This CDR3 reads CASSLYSATNEKLFF. In DNA form, the CDR3 reads TGTGCCAGCAGCTTATATTCTGCAACTAATGAAAAACTGTTTTTT.

The gene calls are TRBV7-9 and TRBJ2-3; no definite D call. Germline V gene data show CDR1 as SEHNR and CDR2 as FQNEAQ (reference sequence). Trimming stripped 5 bases from V and 0 bases from J, with 0 bases between. The CDR3 length is 11 residues. CDR3 DNA sequence: TGTGCCAGCAGCAGCACAGATACGCAGTATTTT. Its protein is CASSSTDTQYF. The entire variable domain, with the rest obtained from reference TRBV7-9 and TRBJ2-3, is as follows: DTGVSQNPRHKITKRGQNVTFRCDPISEHNRLYWYRQTLGQGPEFLTYFQNEAQLEKSRLLSDRFSAERPKGSFSTLEIQRTEQGDSAMYLCASSSTDTQYFGPGTRLTVL.

The rearrangement joins TRBV30 to TRBJ2-7; D unresolved. CDR1 and CDR2 from the germline V gene are GTSNPN and SVGIG (reference sequence). The CDR3 has 13 amino acids. With 3 bases removed from V and 4 bases from J, the gap between germline ends came to 13 bases. The CDR3 DNA sequence: TGTGCCTGGAGCCCCCAGCCTAGATACGAGCAGTACTTC. Translating gives CAWSPQPRYEQYF.

The genes are TRBV18 and TRBJ2-7; the match to TRBD2 covers 15 bases. The junction had 9 bases not matched to a gene; V was cut back by 1 base and J by 5 bases. Germline V CDR1 and CDR2: KGHSH, LQKENI. The CDR3 is 18 amino acids. Here the CDR3 DNA reads TGTGCCAGCTCACCACATGGGGGGGGACTAGCGGGAGGAAACGAGCAGTACTTC. This sequence encodes CASSPHGGGLAGGNEQYF.

The CDR3 loop reads CASSPGQGAYNEQFF. The CDR3 DNA is TGTGCCAGCAGCCCCGGACAGGGTGCGTACAATGAGCAGTTCTTC. The chain joins TRBV13 to TRBJ2-1, with 8 bases identical to TRBD1. Trimming removed 5 bases from V and 4 bases from J; junction bases left unmatched: 7. This CDR3 is built from 15 residues. Germline loops: CDR1 PRHDT, CDR2 FYEKMQ (reference sequence).

The genes are TRBV4-3 and TRBJ2-1, with D uncertain. CDR1 is LGHNA, CDR2 YSLEER, per germline. V was cut by 0 bases and J by 5 bases, with 5 bases left in between. The CDR3 sequence is 13 residues long. CDR3 in DNA: TGCGCCAGCAGCCAAGATCGGGACAATGAGCAGTTCTTC. It is translated as CASSQDRDNEQFF.

This clone was picked up one time. The V gene is TRBV9, the J gene TRBJ2-3; tentatively, D is TRBD2 (6 bases). Germline CDR1 is SGDLS and CDR2 is YYNGEE. This CDR3 has 14 residues. Trimming took 4 bases from V and 4 from J, leaving 13 bases between them. The CDR3 nucleotides are TGTGCCAGCAGCACTCGGGGGTCGTCAGATACGCAGTATTTT. Protein: CASSTRGSSDTQYF. Filled out from reference TRBV9 and TRBJ2-3, the complete variable domain reads DSGVTQTPKHLITATGQRVTLRCSPRSGDLSVYWYQQSLDQGLQFLIQYYNGEERAKGNILERFSAQQFPDLHSELNLSSLELGDSALYFCASSTRGSSDTQYFGPGTRLTVL.

This clone was picked up a small number of times. The chain is built from TRBV9 and TRBJ2-5; TRBD2 might be the D (5 bases). Deletions cut 0 bases from V and 4 bases from J, with 13 bases between. The CDR3 is 15 residues long. Germline V gene data show CDR1 as SGDLS and CDR2 as YYNGEE. DNA of the CDR3: TGTGCCAGCAGCGTAGGGGGTGGGGAGCGAGAGACCCAGTACTTC. Protein product: CASSVGGGERETQYF.

The genes are TRBV30 and TRBJ2-5; D possibly corresponds to TRBD1 (6 bases). CDR1 and CDR2 (germline): GTSNPN, SVGIG (reference sequence). V was cut by 3 bases and J by 3 bases, with 11 bases left in between. The CDR3 covers 13 residues. The DNA for the CDR3 is TGTGCCTGGAGGGAAAGGGGGAAAGAGACCCAGTACTTC. The encoded protein is CAWRERGKETQYF.

CDR3 coding DNA: TGTGCCAGCAGACTCAGGGGGAGCTCCTACGAGCAGTACTTC. Translating gives CASRLRGSSYEQYF. The chain is built from TRBV6-5 and TRBJ2-7; the match to TRBD1 covers 7 bases. Germline-derived CDR1 and CDR2 are MNHEY and SVGAGI. The CDR3 is 14 residues long. V shed 6 bases, J shed 0 bases, and the junction held 5 bases outside the gene matches.

This clone has a handful of counts. The gene calls are TRBV25-1 and TRBJ2-2; 8 nucleotides line up with TRBD1. Germline CDR1 reads MGHDK; CDR2 reads SYGVNS. This CDR3 has 15 residues. Unmatched junction bases numbered 6, after V lost 4 bases and J lost 5 bases. CDR3 region: CASSAPGGETGELFF. The CDR3 DNA follows: TGTGCCAGCAGTGCCCCAGGGGGCGAGACCGGGGAGCTGTTTTTT.

The chain carries TRBV7-2 and TRBJ1-2; D call uncertain. V lost 5 bases and J 5 bases, leaving 15 bases between the germline ends. Germline CDR1 reads SGHTA; CDR2 reads FQGNSA. This CDR3 is built from 14 residues. The CDR3 DNA is TGTGCCAGCAGCCCCCAGCCTCAATCTTATGGCTACACCTTC. Amino acid sequence: CASSPQPQSYGYTF.

This rearrangement joins TRBV18 to TRBJ1-3, with D maybe TRBD1 (5 bases). CDR1 and CDR2 from the germline V gene are KGHSH and LQKENI. V lost 3 bases and J 0 bases, leaving 9 bases between the germline ends. The CDR3 loop spans 15 amino acids. The CDR3 here is CASSPLQGSGNTIYF. The CDR3 region has the DNA TGTGCCAGCTCACCCCTCCAGGGCTCTGGAAACACCATATATTTT.

The CDR3 here is CASQREGGYNEQFF. CDR3 nucleotide sequence: TGCGCCAGCCAGCGGGAGGGGGGCTACAATGAGCAGTTCTTC. The chain uses TRBV4-3 and TRBJ2-1; 10 bases align to TRBD2. Germline CDR1 is LGHNA and CDR2 is YSLEER. The CDR3 contains 14 residues. The V segment lost 8 bases and the J segment 3 bases; nucleotides outside the gene matches: 4.

The V and J genes are TRBV7-7 and TRBJ2-7, with D perhaps TRBD2 (6 bases). The CDR3 extends over 13 amino acids. Germline CDR1 reads SSHAT; CDR2 reads FNYEAQ (reference sequence). The V and J ends lost 4 bases and 6 bases respectively, with 13 bases between them. This chain's CDR3 is CASSSLAASEQYF. In DNA form, the CDR3 reads TGTGCCAGCAGCTCGTTAGCGGCCTCCGAGCAGTACTTC.

In its sample, this clone was seen a few times. This chain joins TRBV25-1 and TRBJ2-2; 9 bases fit TRBD1. V shed 5 bases, J shed 2 bases, and the junction held 6 bases outside the gene matches. Germline CDR1 is MGHDK and CDR2 is SYGVNS. CDR3 size: 16 residues. CDR3 amino acids: CASSRQGGLNTGELFF. The CDR3 region has the DNA TGTGCCAGCAGTAGACAGGGGGGGCTCAACACCGGGGAGCTGTTTTTT.

V gene TRBV19 combines with J gene TRBJ1-5, with 7 bases that match TRBD1. Germline CDR1 and CDR2: LNHDA and SQIVND (reference sequence). The CDR3 consists of 15 residues. Losses at the gene ends were 6 bases for V and 5 bases for J; bases not matched to a gene: 10. This CDR3 is CASSELGTADQPQHF. The CDR3 region has the DNA TGTGCCAGTAGCGAACTGGGGACAGCGGATCAGCCCCAGCATTTT.

The rearrangement joins TRBV4-3 to TRBJ1-6; D may be TRBD1 (5 bases). The germline V gene encodes CDR1 LGHNA and CDR2 YSLEER. Trimming removed 0 bases from V and 10 bases from J, with 16 bases in between. CDR3 length equals 16 residues. Written as DNA, the CDR3 is TGCGCCAGCAGCCAAGATCTTTTGGGGGTCGGGTCACCCCTCCACTTT. This gives the protein CASSQDLLGVGSPLHF.

The chain carries TRBV3-1 (or the pseudogene TRBV3-2) and TRBJ1-2; TRBD1 agrees at 10 bases. J was trimmed by 7 bases and V by 4 bases; bases with no gene match: 3. In germline, CDR1 is LGHDT, CDR2 YNNKEL (reference sequence). The CDR3 is 13 residues long. The chain's CDR3 is CASSRDRGVGYTF. CDR3 in DNA: TGTGCCAGCAGCCGGGACAGGGGAGTTGGCTACACCTTC.

The chain uses TRBV12-3 or TRBV12-4 and TRBJ2-1; D not certain. The CDR3 length is 12 residues. The ends were cut back, 3 bases at V and 7 bases at J, with 7 bases in the middle. Here the CDR3 reads CASSFRDNEQFF. In nucleotides, the CDR3 is TGTGCCAGCAGTTTCAGAGATAATGAGCAGTTCTTC.